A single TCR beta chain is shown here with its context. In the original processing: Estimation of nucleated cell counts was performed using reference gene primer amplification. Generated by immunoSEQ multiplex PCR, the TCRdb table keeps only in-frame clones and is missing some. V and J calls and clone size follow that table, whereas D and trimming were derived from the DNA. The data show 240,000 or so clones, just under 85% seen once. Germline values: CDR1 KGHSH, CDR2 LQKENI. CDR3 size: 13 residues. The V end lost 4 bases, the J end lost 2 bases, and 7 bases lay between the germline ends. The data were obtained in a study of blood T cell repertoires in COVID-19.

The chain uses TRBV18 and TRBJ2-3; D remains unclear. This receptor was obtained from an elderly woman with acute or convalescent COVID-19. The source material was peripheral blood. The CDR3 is CASSQIHTDTQYF. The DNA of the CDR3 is TGTGCCAGCTCACAAATCCACACAGATACGCAGTATTTT.